A selection of T cell receptor beta chains follows, all from one sample in a study of blood T cell repertoires in COVID-19. TCRdb's copy holds only in-frame clones and misses some; the assay was immunoSEQ multiplex PCR. The data show fewer than 120,000 clones, 87% seen once. The sample consisted of peripheral blood. These TCRs come from a human donor in a cohort sampled during active COVID-19. CDR3s include the opening cysteine and the closing phenylalanine or tryptophan. Fields, in order: D gene, V gene, J gene, CDR3 protein, CDR3 DNA. A D gene is named only where the DNA matches it firmly.

>TRBD2|TRBV27|TRBJ2-5
CASSLGRGAPGVETQYF
TGTGCCAGCAGTTTAGGGCGGGGGGCTCCTGGAGTGGAGACCCAGTACTTC
>.|TRBV13|TRBJ2-5
CASSSPVGSSLGTQYF
TGTGCCAGCAGCTCCCCCGTGGGGAGTTCATTGGGGACCCAGTACTTC
>.|TRBV6-5|TRBJ2-5
CASSYGPVRQETQYF
TGTGCCAGCAGTTACGGGCCAGTAAGACAAGAGACCCAGTACTTC
>.|TRBV11-1|TRBJ1-1
CASSLVRGVTEAFF
TGTGCCAGCAGCTTAGTTCGGGGGGTGACTGAAGCTTTCTTT
>.|TRBV19|TRBJ1-1
CAIPPLQVMNTEAFF
TGTGCCATTCCCCCGTTACAGGTCATGAACACTGAAGCTTTCTTT
>TRBD1|TRBV29-1|TRBJ2-1
CSARDSGYNEQFF
TGCAGCGCGAGGGACAGTGGCTACAATGAGCAGTTCTTC
>.|TRBV9|TRBJ1-6
CASSVSSTADNTPLHF
TGTGCCAGCAGCGTAAGTTCAACAGCCGATAACACACCCCTCCACTTT
>.|TRBV7-8|TRBJ1-1
CASSLAFTGGAEAFF
TGTGCCAGCAGCTTAGCGTTTACAGGCGGGGCTGAAGCTTTCTTT
>TRBD2|TRBV28|TRBJ2-1
CASSWGTSGPSSYNEQFF
TGTGCCAGCAGTTGGGGGACTAGCGGGCCTAGCTCCTACAATGAGCAGTTCTTC
>TRBD1|TRBV19|TRBJ1-1
CASWPGQGARAEAFF
TGTGCCAGTTGGCCGGGACAGGGGGCTAGGGCTGAAGCTTTCTTT
>.|TRBV28|TRBJ1-5
CASEWTPNQPQHF
TGTGCCAGCGAGTGGACACCCAATCAGCCCCAGCATTTT
>TRBD2|TRBV3-1/TRBV3-2|TRBJ2-7
CASSPTSGAGAEQYF
TGTGCCAGCAGCCCCACTAGCGGGGCTGGGGCCGAGCAGTACTTC
>TRBD1|TRBV11-2|TRBJ1-1
CASSLGDRGTNTEAFF
TGTGCCAGCAGCTTAGGGGACAGGGGGACGAACACTGAAGCTTTCTTT